The text below deals with one T cell receptor (beta chain). The antigen this receptor binds is unknown. The input lacks base qualities; no much larger clone sits a single base away. The sample originates from a study of T cell changes during pregnancy in multiple sclerosis (dated by TCRdb to about 2019). Concerning the study at large: Changes in the T cell repertoire over the course of pregnancy were examined in this study in women with multiple sclerosis.

Preparation of the library involved the immunoSEQ multiplex PCR assay. TCRdb holds this immuneACCESS table with in-frame rearrangements only. Some clones are missing; in checked studies, unresolved V genes explain under half, and the rest has no known cause. Here the sample has some 71,000 clones; approximately 90% occur a single time. Approximately 1.4% of the sample is taken by the ten largest. Trimming costs V 2 bases and J 2 bases, and their ends lie 7 bases apart. CDR1 and CDR2, looked up from the germline V gene, are SGHTA and FQGTGA. The CDR3 numbers 13 residues from cysteine through phenylalanine. Kept here is only the CDR3 DNA, which spans 39 bases and is read in frame from base 1.

This clonotype was obtained from a female donor with multiple sclerosis, enrolled in a pregnancy study. The V and J segments used are TRBV7-3 and TRBJ2-7; the D gene cannot be named for sure. The sequences come from peripheral blood, collected in the third trimester of pregnancy. The CDR3 region has the sequence CASSLQIAYEQYF. The nucleotide sequence is given as TGTGCCAGCAGCTTACAGATCGCCTACGAGCAGTACTTC.